This record looks at one TCR beta chain sequence and its context. As to time point: persistent/refractory GD, antithyroid drugs over 5 years with positive TRAb. Preparation of the TCR library used RNA extracted from PBMCs. Graves' disease diagnoses used American Thyroid Association guidelines. From an endocrinology department in Xi'an, China, came the patients. EDTA tubes received approximately 9.8 milliliters of drawn peripheral blood. This specimen comes from a study of regulatory T cells in long-lasting Graves disease. iRepertoire HTBI primers and Arm-PCR of CDR3 regions built TCR beta libraries. TCRdb reprocessed the multiplex PCR reads with MiXCR, giving one entry per CDR3 protein. The sample holds under 450,000 distinct CDR3 sequences, 20% to 25% seen once. The sequencing used peripheral blood mononuclear cells (PBMCs), collected when the disease was refractory, from a patient treated with antithyroid drugs. The clonotype originates from a woman in her thirties or forties with Graves disease.

The DNA of the CDR3 is TGTGCCAGCAGTAGAGGGGGCCCTATGAACACTGAAGCTTTCTTT. Translating it yields CASSRGGPMNTEAFF. This chain joins TRBV28 and TRBJ1-1, with 7 positions matching TRBD1. The V and J ends lost 5 bases and 0 bases, in that order; junction bases with no gene match: 6. The length of the CDR3 is 15 residues. Germline V gene lookup returns CDR1 MDHEN and CDR2 SYDVKM.